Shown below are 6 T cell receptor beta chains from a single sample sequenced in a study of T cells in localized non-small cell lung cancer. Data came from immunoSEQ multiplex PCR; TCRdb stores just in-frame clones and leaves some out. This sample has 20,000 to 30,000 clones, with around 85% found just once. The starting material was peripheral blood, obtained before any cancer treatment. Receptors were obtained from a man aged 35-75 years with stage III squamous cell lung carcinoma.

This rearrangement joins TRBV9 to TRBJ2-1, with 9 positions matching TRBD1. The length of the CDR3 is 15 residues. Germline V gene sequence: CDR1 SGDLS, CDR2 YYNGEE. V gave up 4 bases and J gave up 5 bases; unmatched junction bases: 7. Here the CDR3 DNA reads TGTGCCAGCAGCTACGGGGGACAGGGCGACAATGAGCAGTTCTTC. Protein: CASSYGGQGDNEQFF. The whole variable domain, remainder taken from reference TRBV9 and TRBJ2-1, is DSGVTQTPKHLITATGQRVTLRCSPRSGDLSVYWYQQSLDQGLQFLIQYYNGEERAKGNILERFSAQQFPDLHSELNLSSLELGDSALYFCASSYGGQGDNEQFFGPGTRLTVL.

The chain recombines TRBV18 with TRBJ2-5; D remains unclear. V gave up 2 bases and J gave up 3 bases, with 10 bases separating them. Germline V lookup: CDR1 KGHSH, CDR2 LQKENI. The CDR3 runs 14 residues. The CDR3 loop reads CASSPRFVEETQYF. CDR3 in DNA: TGTGCCAGCTCACCAAGGTTTGTCGAAGAGACCCAGTACTTC.

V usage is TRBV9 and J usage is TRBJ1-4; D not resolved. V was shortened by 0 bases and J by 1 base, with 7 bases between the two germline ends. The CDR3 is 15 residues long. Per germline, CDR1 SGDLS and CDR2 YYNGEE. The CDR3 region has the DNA TGTGCCAGCAGCGTAGGATACGTAACTAATGAAAAACTGTTTTTT. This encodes CASSVGYVTNEKLFF.

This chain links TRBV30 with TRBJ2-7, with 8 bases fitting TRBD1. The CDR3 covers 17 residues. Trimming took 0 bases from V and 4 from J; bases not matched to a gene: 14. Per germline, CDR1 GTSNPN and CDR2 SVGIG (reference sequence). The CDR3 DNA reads TGTGCCTGGAGTGTCGAGCCAGGGGGCAGCGGAAGGTACGAGCAGTACTTC. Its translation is CAWSVEPGGSGRYEQYF.

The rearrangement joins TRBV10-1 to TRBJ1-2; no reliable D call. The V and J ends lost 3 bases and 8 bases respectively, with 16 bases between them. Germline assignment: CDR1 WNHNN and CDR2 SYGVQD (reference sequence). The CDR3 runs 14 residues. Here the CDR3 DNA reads TGCGCCAGCAGTGATAGGCAGGACGGGCGCGGCTACACCTTC. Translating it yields CASSDRQDGRGYTF.

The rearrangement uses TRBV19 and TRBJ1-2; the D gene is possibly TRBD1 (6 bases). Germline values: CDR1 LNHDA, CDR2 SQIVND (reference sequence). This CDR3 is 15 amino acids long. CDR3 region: CTLGGGAHRSLGYTF. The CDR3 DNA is TGTACCCTAGGGGGGGGCGCGCACCGGTCCCTTGGCTACACCTTC. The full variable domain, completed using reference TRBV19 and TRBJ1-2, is DGGITQSPKYLFRKEGQNVTLSCEQNLNHDAMYWYRQDPGQGLRLIYYSQIVNDFQKGDIAEGYSVSREKKESFPLTVTSAQKNPTAFYLCTLGGGAHRSLGYTFGSGTRLTVV.